This T cell receptor (beta chain) emerged from a study of T cell repertoires in ileal Crohn's disease. TCRdb's copy holds only in-frame clones and misses some; the assay was immunoSEQ multiplex PCR. The table lists 12,000 or so clones, around 80% of them singletons. The time point was: neoterminal ileum biopsy at postoperative endoscopy, about 6 months after surgery. Adults with ileal or ileocolonic Crohn's disease and an indication for resection were eligible. To note about this clone: Its target is not known.

Study-wide results and limits: All patients with clonality above 26.8% had endoscopic recurrence. Within the first postoperative year, endoscopy came at median roughly 6.9 months.

Germline V gives CDR1 SGHKS, CDR2 YYEKEE (reference sequence). Trimming took off 5 bases at V and 0 bases at J, with 11 bases between the two ends. The CDR3 contains 15 residues. V usage is TRBV5-5 and J usage is TRBJ2-2; D remains unclear. The source is an adult with Crohn's disease. The sample consisted of ileal tissue. CDR3 amino acids: CASRASSSNTGELFF. The CDR3 DNA reads as TGTGCCAGCAGGGCTTCATCCTCGAACACCGGGGAGCTGTTTTTT.